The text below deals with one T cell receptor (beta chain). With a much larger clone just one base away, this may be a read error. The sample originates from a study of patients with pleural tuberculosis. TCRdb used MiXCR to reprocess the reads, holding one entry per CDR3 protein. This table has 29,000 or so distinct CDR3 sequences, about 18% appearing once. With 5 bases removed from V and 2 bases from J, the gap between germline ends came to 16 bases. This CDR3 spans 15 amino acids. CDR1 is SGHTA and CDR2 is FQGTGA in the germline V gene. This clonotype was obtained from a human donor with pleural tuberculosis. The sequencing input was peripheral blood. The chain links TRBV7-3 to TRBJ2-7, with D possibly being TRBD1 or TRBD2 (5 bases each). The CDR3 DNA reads TGTGCCAGCAGCCAGGGACGGCATAAAGCCTACGAGCAGTACTTC. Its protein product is CASSQGRHKAYEQYF.